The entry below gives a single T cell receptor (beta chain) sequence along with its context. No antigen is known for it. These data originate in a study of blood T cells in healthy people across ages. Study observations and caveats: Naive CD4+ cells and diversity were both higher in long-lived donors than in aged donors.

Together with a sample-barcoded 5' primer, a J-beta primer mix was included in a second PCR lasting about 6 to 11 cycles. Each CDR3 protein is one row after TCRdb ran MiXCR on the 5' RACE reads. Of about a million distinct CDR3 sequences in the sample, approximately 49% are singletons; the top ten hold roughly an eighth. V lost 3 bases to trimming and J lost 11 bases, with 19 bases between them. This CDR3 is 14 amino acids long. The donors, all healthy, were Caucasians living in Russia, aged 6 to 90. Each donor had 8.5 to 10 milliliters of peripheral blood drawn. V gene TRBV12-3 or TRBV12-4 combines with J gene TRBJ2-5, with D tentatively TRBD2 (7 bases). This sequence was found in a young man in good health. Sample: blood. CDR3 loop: CASSFGGALDEQYF. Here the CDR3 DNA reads TGTGCCAGCAGTTTTGGGGGGGCCCTTGATGAGCAGTACTTC.